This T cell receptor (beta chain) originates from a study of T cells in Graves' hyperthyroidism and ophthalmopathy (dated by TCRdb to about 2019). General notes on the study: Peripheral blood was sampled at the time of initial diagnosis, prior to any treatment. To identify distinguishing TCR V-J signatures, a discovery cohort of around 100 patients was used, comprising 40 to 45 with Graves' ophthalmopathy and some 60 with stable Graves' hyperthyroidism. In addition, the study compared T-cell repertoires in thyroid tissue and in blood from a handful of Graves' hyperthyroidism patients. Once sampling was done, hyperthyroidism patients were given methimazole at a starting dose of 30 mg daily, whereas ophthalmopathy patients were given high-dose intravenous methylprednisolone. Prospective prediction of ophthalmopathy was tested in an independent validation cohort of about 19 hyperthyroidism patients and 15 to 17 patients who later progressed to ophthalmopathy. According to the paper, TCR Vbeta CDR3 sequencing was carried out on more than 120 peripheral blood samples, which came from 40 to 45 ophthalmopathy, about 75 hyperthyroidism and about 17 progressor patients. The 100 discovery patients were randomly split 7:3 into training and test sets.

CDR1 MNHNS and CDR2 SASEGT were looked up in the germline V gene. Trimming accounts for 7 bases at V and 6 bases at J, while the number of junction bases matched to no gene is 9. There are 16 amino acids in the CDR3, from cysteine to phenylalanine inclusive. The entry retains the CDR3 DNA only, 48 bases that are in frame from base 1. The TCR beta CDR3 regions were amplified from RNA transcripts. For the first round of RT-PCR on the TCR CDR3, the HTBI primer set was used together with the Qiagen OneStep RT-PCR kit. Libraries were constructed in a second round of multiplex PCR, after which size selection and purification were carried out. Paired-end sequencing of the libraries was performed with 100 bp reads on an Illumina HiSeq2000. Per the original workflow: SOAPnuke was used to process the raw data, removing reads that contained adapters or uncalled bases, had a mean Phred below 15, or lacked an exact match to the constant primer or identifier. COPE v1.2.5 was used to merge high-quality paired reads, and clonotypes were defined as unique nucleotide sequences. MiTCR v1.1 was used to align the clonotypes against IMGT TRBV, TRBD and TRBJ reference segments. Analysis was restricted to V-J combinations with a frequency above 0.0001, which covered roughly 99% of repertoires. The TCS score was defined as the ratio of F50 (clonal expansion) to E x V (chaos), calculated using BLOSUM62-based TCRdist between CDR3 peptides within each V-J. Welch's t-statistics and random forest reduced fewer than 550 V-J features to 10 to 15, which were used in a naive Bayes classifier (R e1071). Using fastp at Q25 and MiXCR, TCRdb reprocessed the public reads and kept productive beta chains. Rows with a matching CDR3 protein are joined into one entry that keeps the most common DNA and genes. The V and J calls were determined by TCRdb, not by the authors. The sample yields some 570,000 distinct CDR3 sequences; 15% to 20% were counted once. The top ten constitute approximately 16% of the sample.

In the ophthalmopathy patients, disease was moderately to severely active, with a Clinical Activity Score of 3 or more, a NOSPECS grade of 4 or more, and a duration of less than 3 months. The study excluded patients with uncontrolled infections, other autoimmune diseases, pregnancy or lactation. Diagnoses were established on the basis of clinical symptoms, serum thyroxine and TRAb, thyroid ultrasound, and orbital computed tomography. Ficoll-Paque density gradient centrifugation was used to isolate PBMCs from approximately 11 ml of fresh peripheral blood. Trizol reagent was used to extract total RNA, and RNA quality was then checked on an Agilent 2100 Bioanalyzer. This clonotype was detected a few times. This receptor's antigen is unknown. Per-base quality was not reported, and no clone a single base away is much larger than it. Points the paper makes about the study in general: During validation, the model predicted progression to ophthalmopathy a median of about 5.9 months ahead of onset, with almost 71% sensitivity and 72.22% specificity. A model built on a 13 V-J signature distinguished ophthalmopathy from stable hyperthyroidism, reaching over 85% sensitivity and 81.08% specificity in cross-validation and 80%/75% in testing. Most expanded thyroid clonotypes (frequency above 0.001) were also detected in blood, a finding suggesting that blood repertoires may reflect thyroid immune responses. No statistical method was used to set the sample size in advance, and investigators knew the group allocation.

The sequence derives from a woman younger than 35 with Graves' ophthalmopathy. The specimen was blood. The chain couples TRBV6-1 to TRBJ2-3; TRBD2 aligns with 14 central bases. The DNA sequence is TGTGCCAGCACTGGGACTAGCGGGAGATTCCCCGATACGCAGTATTTT. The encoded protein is CASTGTSGRFPDTQYF.